This TCR beta chain was obtained from a study of CD8 T cells in ankylosing spondylitis. General study points: Existing reports had already noted some motif variants in reactive arthritis synovial fluid and blood. In ankylosing spondylitis blood, a motif of roughly eight highly homologous TCR beta variants appeared characteristic.

The germline V gene encodes CDR1 LGHDT and CDR2 YNNKEL (reference sequence). The CDR3 runs 14 residues. V lost 4 bases and J lost 4, with 13 bases in between. Libraries of TCR beta came from quantitative 5'-RACE with molecular barcodes. MiXCR, applied by TCRdb to the 5' RACE reads, yields one record per CDR3 protein. Among about 540,000 distinct CDR3 sequences, roughly 13% were seen once, and the ten largest hold 6.5% to 7%. The sample holds a few counts of this clonotype. Its antigen remains unknown. The chain carries TRBV3-1 and TRBJ1-1, with a weak D call TRBD1 (6 bases). The material sequenced was blood, either unsorted or a sorted T cell fraction (not recorded which). The receptor was isolated from a male donor with ankylosing spondylitis. CDR3 nucleotide sequence: TGTGCCAGCAGCCTACACAGGGAGGGCACTGAAGCTTTCTTT. Amino acid sequence: CASSLHREGTEAFF.